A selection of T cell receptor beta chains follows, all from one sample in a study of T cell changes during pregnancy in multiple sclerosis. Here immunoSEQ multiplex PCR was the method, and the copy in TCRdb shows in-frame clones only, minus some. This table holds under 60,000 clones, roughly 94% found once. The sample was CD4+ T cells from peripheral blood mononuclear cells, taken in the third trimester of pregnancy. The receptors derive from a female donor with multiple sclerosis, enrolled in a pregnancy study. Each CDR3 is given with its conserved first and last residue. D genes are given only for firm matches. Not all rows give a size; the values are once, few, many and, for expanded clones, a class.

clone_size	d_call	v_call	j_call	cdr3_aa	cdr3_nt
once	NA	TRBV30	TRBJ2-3	CAWALTGFGTVTDTQYF	TGTGCCTGGGCCCTGACGGGCTTTGGGACTGTAACAGATACGCAGTATTTT
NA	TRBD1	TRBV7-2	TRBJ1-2	CASSPPDRAFGYTF	TGTGCCAGCAGCCCTCCCGACAGGGCGTTTGGCTACACCTTC
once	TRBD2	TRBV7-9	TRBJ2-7	CASSPGLAGSYEQYF	TGTGCCAGCAGCCCGGGACTAGCGGGGTCCTACGAGCAGTACTTC
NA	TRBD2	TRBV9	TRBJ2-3	CASSVELAGASTQYF	TGTGCCAGCAGCGTAGAACTAGCGGGGGCGTCTACGCAGTATTTT
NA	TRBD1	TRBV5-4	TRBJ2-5	CASSLGSPTGGLRTQYF	TGTGCCAGCAGCTTGGGGTCACCTACAGGGGGTTTGAGGACCCAGTACTTC
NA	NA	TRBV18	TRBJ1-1	CASSQSRGNTEAFF	TGTGCCAGCTCCCAATCTAGGGGGAACACTGAAGCTTTCTTT
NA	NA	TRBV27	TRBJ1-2	CASSADWGYGYTF	TGTGCCAGCAGTGCGGACTGGGGCTATGGCTACACCTTC
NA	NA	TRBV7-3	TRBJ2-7	CASSQDSFSEQYF	TGTGCCAGCAGCCAAGATTCGTTTAGCGAGCAGTACTTC
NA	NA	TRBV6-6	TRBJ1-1	CASSYNGGNTEAFF	TGTGCCAGCAGTTACAACGGGGGGAACACTGAAGCTTTCTTT
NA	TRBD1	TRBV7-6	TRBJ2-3	CATDRGRSSTDTQYF	TGTGCCACGGACAGGGGGAGATCTAGCACAGATACGCAGTATTTT
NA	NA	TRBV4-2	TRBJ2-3	CASSQDIQATDTQYF	TGTGCCAGCAGCCAAGATATACAGGCTACAGATACGCAGTATTTT
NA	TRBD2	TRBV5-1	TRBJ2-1	CASSLASLAAGGPSSYNEQFF	TGCGCCAGCAGCTTGGCTAGTCTAGCGGCTGGTGGACCGAGCTCCTACAATGAGCAGTTCTTC
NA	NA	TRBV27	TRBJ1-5	CASRPDRSNQPQHF	TGTGCCAGCAGGCCTGACAGGAGTAATCAGCCCCAGCATTTT
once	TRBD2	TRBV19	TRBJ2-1	CASRPGTSGQQFF	TGTGCCAGTAGGCCCGGGACTAGCGGACAGCAGTTCTTC
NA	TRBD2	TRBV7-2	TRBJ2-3	CASSLASASGIDTQYF	TGTGCCAGCAGCTTAGCTTCGGCTAGCGGGATAGATACGCAGTATTTT
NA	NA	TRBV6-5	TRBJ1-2	CASSYSQGYGYTF	TGTGCCAGCAGTTACTCCCAGGGCTATGGCTACACCTTC
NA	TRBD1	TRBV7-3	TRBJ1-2	CASRDRGPFGYTF	TGTGCCAGCAGGGACAGGGGGCCCTTTGGCTACACCTTC
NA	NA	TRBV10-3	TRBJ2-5	CAISEHVGAAETQYF	TGTGCCATCAGTGAACATGTGGGGGCCGCGGAGACCCAGTACTTC
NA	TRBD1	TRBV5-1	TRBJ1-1	CASSLTGGDTEAFF	TGCGCCAGCAGCTTGACAGGGGGAGATACTGAAGCTTTCTTT
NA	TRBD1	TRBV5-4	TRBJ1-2	CASSSRDRVNGYTF	TGTGCCAGCAGCTCCCGGGACAGGGTGAATGGCTACACCTTC
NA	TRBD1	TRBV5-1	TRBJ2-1	CASSLMGQALYNEQFF	TGCGCCAGCAGCTTGATGGGACAGGCCCTCTACAATGAGCAGTTCTTC
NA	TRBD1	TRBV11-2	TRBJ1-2	CASSPDRGYGYTF	TGTGCCAGCAGCCCGGACAGGGGCTATGGCTACACCTTC
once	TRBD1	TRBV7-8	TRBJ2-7	CASSRRDRGAEQYF	TGTGCCAGCAGCCGCCGGGACAGGGGGGCCGAGCAGTACTTC
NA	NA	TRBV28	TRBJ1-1	CASSLTRGNTEAFF	TGTGCCAGCAGTTTAACTCGGGGAAACACTGAAGCTTTCTTT
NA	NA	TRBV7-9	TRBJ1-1	CASSLAAGLNTEAFF	TGTGCCAGCAGCTTAGCTGCAGGGTTGAACACTGAAGCTTTCTTT
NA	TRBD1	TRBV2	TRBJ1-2	CAKSKGQGGYGYTF	TGTGCCAAAAGTAAAGGACAGGGGGGGTATGGCTACACCTTC
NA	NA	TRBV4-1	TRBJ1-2	CASSQVRGAFGYTF	TGCGCCAGCAGCCAAGTTCGGGGGGCTTTTGGCTACACCTTC
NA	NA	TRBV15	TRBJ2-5	CATSRDGQGWETQYF	TGTGCCACCAGCAGAGATGGGCAGGGGTGGGAGACCCAGTACTTC
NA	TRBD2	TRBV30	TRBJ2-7	CAWSKGLAGGYEQYF	TGTGCCTGGAGTAAGGGACTAGCGGGAGGCTACGAGCAGTACTTC
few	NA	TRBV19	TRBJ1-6	CASMRSVNSPLHF	TGTGCCAGTATGCGTAGTGTCAATTCACCCCTCCACTTT
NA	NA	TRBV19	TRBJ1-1	CASIPGDRREAFF	TGTGCCAGTATCCCGGGGGACCGGCGTGAAGCTTTCTTT